A single sample gave rise to the 27 T cell receptor beta chains below, sequenced in a study of T cells after yellow fever vaccination. One entry per CDR3 protein, called by TCRdb with MiXCR from the 5' RACE reads. The data contain roughly 340,000 distinct CDR3 sequences, 8.7% of them singletons. Sequencing was performed on PBMCs, taken on the day of the first yellow fever vaccination. These receptors were taken from a man aged 18 to 29 who received the YFV17D yellow fever vaccine.

This clonotype has only a few counts. The chain recombines TRBV12-3 or TRBV12-4 with TRBJ2-3, with TRBD2 identical over 11 bases. The CDR3 is 18 residues long. Trimming at V came to 6 bases and at J to 0 bases, leaving 11 bases not matched to a gene. CDR3 amino acids: CASRRGTSGFPSTDTQYF. As DNA, the CDR3 is TGTGCCAGCAGACGAGGGACTAGCGGTTTTCCCAGCACAGATACGCAGTATTTT.

This chain uses TRBV5-1 with TRBJ2-7; D might be TRBD2 (6 bases). V shed 1 base and J shed 3 bases, with 17 bases lying between them. CDR3 length: 16 residues. Germline V gives CDR1 SGHRS, CDR2 YFSETQ. CDR3 loop: CASSLFGLAKNYEQYF. CDR3 DNA: TGCGCCAGCAGCTTGTTCGGCCTAGCGAAAAACTACGAGCAGTACTTC.

This clonotype was seen at least ten times. The gene calls are TRBV7-8 and TRBJ2-5; 11 positions match TRBD2. The CDR3 sequence is 16 residues long. CDR1 is SGHVS, CDR2 FQNEAQ, per germline. The ends lost 4 bases at V and 3 bases at J; junction bases unmatched: 7. The CDR3 protein is CASSSWRLAGKETQYF. In nucleotides, the CDR3 is TGTGCCAGCAGCTCCTGGAGACTAGCGGGGAAAGAGACCCAGTACTTC.

This clonotype showed up many times. This rearrangement joins TRBV30 to TRBJ2-4; TRBD1 aligns across 8 bases. V lost 2 bases, J lost 3 bases, and 3 bases stayed unmatched. The CDR3 length is 14 residues. From germline, CDR1 is GTSNPN and CDR2 SVGIG (reference sequence). The CDR3, as DNA: TGTGCCTGGAGTCTTACAGGGGGCAAAAACATTCAGTACTTC. Residues: CAWSLTGGKNIQYF.

Only a few counts were recorded for this clonotype. The CDR3 DNA reads TGTGCCAGCAGCAGCTACAGGGACTCTGGGGCCAACGTCCTGACTTTC. Protein sequence: CASSSYRDSGANVLTF. The chain joins TRBV21-1 to TRBJ2-6; the table's D call TRBD1 went unverified against the DNA. TRBV21-1 is tagged as a pseudogene. CDR3 length equals 16 residues.

This clonotype turned up a few times. The chain combines TRBV19 with TRBJ2-5; maybe TRBD1 (5 bases). V lost 0 bases and J lost 1, with 12 bases in between. Per germline, CDR1 LNHDA and CDR2 SQIVND (reference sequence). The CDR3 extends over 16 amino acids. CDR3 DNA: TGTGCCAGTAGTATAGATCAAGACAGCTTCCAAGAGACCCAGTACTTC. This sequence encodes CASSIDQDSFQETQYF.

The chain employs TRBV7-9 and TRBJ1-1; maybe TRBD1 (5 bases). CDR1 SEHNR and CDR2 FQNEAQ come from the germline V gene (reference sequence). This CDR3 spans 14 amino acids. The ends were cut back, 4 bases at V and 0 bases at J, with 9 bases in the middle. CDR3 sequence (DNA): TGTGCCAGCAGCTCCAGACAGATGAACACTGAAGCTTTCTTT. Protein: CASSSRQMNTEAFF.

Concerning this clonotype itself: A read error is possible here, since a much larger clone lies one base away. J is TRBJ2-3 and V is TRBV12-3 or TRBV12-4; D may be TRBD1 or TRBD2 (5 bases each). CDR3 length: 17 amino acids. V lost 4 bases and J lost 2, with 19 bases in between. DNA for the CDR3: TGTGCCAGCAGTTCGGGGACGACAAGGTTGGTCACAGATACGCAGTATTTT. Protein product: CASSSGTTRLVTDTQYF.

This clonotype was recorded at least ten times. The chain employs TRBV10-3 and TRBJ2-7; TRBD2 matches 8 bases. Losses at the gene ends were 10 bases for V and 2 bases for J; bases not matched to a gene: 7. Germline V gene lookup returns CDR1 ENHRY and CDR2 SYGVKD. This CDR3 comprises 13 residues. CDR3 protein: CATHGGETYEQYF. CDR3 nucleotides: TGTGCCACCCACGGGGGGGAGACCTACGAGCAGTACTTC.

The chain combines TRBV13 with TRBJ1-3; D is ambiguous. The CDR3 runs to 14 residues. The ends were cut back, 8 bases at V and 0 bases at J, with 11 bases in the middle. From germline, CDR1 is PRHDT and CDR2 FYEKMQ (reference sequence). The CDR3 region is CASGWSSSGNTIYF. CDR3 nucleotide sequence: TGTGCCAGCGGTTGGTCGTCCTCTGGAAACACCATATATTTT.

The rearrangement links TRBV5-1 to TRBJ2-6; the D gene is possibly TRBD2 (6 bases). In germline, CDR1 is SGHRS, CDR2 YFSETQ. V shed 1 base and J shed 0 bases, with 8 bases lying between them. The CDR3 has 16 residues. The CDR3 DNA reads as TGCGCCAGCAGCTTGCCGGAGGGCTCTGGGGCCAACGTCCTGACTTTC. Amino acid sequence: CASSLPEGSGANVLTF.

This clonotype showed up many times. V is TRBV2 and J is TRBJ2-2, with D possibly being TRBD1 (6 bases). The CDR3 runs 15 residues. Germline values: CDR1 SNHLY, CDR2 FYNNEI. The ends were cut back, 8 bases at V and 7 bases at J, with 20 bases in the middle. CDR3 in DNA: TGTGCCAGCGCTCTTCAGGGGACACGGGGCGGGGAGCTGTTTTTT. The encoded protein is CASALQGTRGGELFF.

This clonotype was seen repeatedly, ten times or more. CDR3 nucleotide sequence: TGCGCCAGCAGCAAGGGACAGGACACCGGGGAGCTGTTTTTT. As protein: CASSKGQDTGELFF. The V and J genes are TRBV5-1 and TRBJ2-2; 8 positions agree with TRBD1. Germline CDR1 SGHRS, CDR2 YFSETQ. V shed 4 bases and J 3 bases; nucleotides not matched to a gene: 2. The CDR3 extends over 14 amino acids.

A few counts support this clonotype. The chain couples TRBV5-1 to TRBJ2-5; TRBD2 agrees at 12 bases. The germline V gene encodes CDR1 SGHRS and CDR2 YFSETQ. The CDR3 runs 16 residues. Unmatched junction bases numbered 8, after V lost 4 bases and J lost 4 bases. The CDR3 nucleotides read TGCGCCAGCAGCCCTGGACTAGCGGGGTCAGGAGAGACCCAGTACTTC. Amino acids: CASSPGLAGSGETQYF.

This clonotype has more than one count but fewer than ten. V is TRBV18 and J is TRBJ2-5; no clear D gene. With 2 bases removed from V and 2 bases from J, the gap between germline ends came to 15 bases. The CDR3 is made up of 16 amino acids. The V gene's germline CDR1 is KGHSH and CDR2 LQKENI. CDR3 DNA sequence: TGTGCCAGCTCACCAGGTCCGGCGACTGTACAAGAGACCCAGTACTTC. It codes for CASSPGPATVQETQYF.

This clonotype was seen ten or more times. The chain has TRBV10-2 and TRBJ1-1; no definite D call. Trimming pared 0 bases from V and 6 bases from J, leaving 11 bases between. The CDR3 runs 14 residues. Germline V gene lookup returns CDR1 WSHSY and CDR2 SAAADI. The CDR3 here is CASSESGLLAEAFF. CDR3 DNA sequence: TGCGCCAGCAGTGAGTCGGGCTTGTTAGCTGAAGCTTTCTTT.

The chain joins TRBV25-1 to TRBJ2-3, with 7 bases fitting TRBD1. CDR1 is MGHDK, CDR2 SYGVNS, per germline. This CDR3 has 17 residues. The V gene end was trimmed by 4 bases and the J gene end by 2 bases; junction bases not matched to a gene: 12. The CDR3 is CASSGPGRQGYTDTQYF. The CDR3 DNA follows: TGTGCCAGCAGTGGCCCGGGCAGACAGGGCTACACAGATACGCAGTATTTT.

This sequence joins TRBV5-1 and TRBJ2-3; D may match TRBD1 or TRBD2 (5 bases each). With 2 bases removed from V and 2 bases from J, the gap between germline ends came to 9 bases. Germline CDR1 and CDR2: SGHRS and YFSETQ. The CDR3 is 14 amino acids. CDR3 residues: CASSFGTLTDTQYF. CDR3 DNA sequence: TGCGCCAGCAGCTTCGGGACCCTCACAGATACGCAGTATTTT.

CDR3 amino acids: CASSLAPVGGELFF. CDR3 nucleotides: TGCGCCAGCAGCTTGGCCCCGGTTGGCGGGGAGCTGTTTTTT. The rearrangement links TRBV5-1 to TRBJ2-2; no firm D call. The V gene lost 0 bases and the J gene lost 7 bases, with 10 bases spanning the gap. This CDR3 has 14 amino acids. The germline gives CDR1 SGHRS, CDR2 YFSETQ.

This clonotype was counted only a few times. This chain links TRBV20-1 with TRBJ2-1, with D perhaps matching TRBD1 or TRBD2 (5 bases each). V lost 5 bases, J lost 10 bases, and 18 bases lay in between. Germline CDR1 and CDR2: DFQATT and SNEGSKA (reference sequence). The CDR3 covers 13 residues. The CDR3 DNA reads TGCAGTGCTGGGACCGCGGCCGTTAAGGAGCAGTTCTTC. Protein product: CSAGTAAVKEQFF.

J is TRBJ1-3 and V is TRBV28, with 12 bases identical to TRBD1. The CDR3 spans 16 residues. Germline CDR1 reads MDHEN; CDR2 reads SYDVKM. The junction had 9 bases not matched to a gene; V was cut back by 6 bases and J by 6 bases. The CDR3, as DNA: TGTGCCAGCAGCTTAACCGGGACAGGGGGCTTAAACACCATATATTTT. Encoded protein: CASSLTGTGGLNTIYF.

The rearrangement joins TRBV20-1 to TRBJ2-5; 12 bases match TRBD2. The junction had 6 bases not matched to a gene; V was cut back by 5 bases and J by 5 bases. Germline-derived CDR1 and CDR2 are DFQATT and SNEGSKA (reference sequence). The CDR3 runs to 14 residues. The CDR3 nucleotides read TGCAGTGCTTACCTAGCGGGGGGGAGGGAGACCCAGTACTTC. Its protein is CSAYLAGGRETQYF.

This clonotype was detected only a few times. CDR3 protein: CSARPLGGVVAGELFF. The CDR3 DNA is TGCAGTGCTAGGCCCCTGGGGGGGGTTGTTGCCGGGGAGCTGTTTTTT. The V and J genes are TRBV20-1 and TRBJ2-2, with 7 positions matching TRBD2. CDR1 and CDR2 (germline): DFQATT, SNEGSKA (reference sequence). V lost 3 bases to trimming and J lost 6 bases; unmatched junction nucleotides: 13. The CDR3 contains 16 residues.

This clonotype was picked up many times. This chain uses TRBV6-5 with TRBJ1-3; D may be TRBD1 (6 bases). Trimming stripped 4 bases from V and 0 bases from J, with 19 bases between. The CDR3 is made up of 18 amino acids. The germline V gene has CDR1 MNHEY and CDR2 SVGAGI. The CDR3 loop reads CASSSHLPTGFSGNTIYF. The DNA for the CDR3 is TGTGCCAGCAGTTCTCACCTTCCGACAGGCTTCTCTGGAAACACCATATATTTT.

This clonotype was seen at least ten times. The V gene is TRBV6-2 or TRBV6-3, the J gene TRBJ2-7; D is undetermined. This CDR3 has 11 amino acids. Trimming removed 6 bases at V and 1 base at J, with 4 bases between. Germline V lookup: CDR1 MNHEY, CDR2 SVGEGT. The CDR3 sequence: CASSQSYEQYV. The CDR3 DNA follows: TGTGCCAGCAGCCAGTCCTACGAGCAGTACGTC.

This clonotype has a count of ten or more. V gene TRBV7-2 combines with J gene TRBJ1-5; D gene unclear. V was clipped by 2 bases and J by 3 bases, with 14 bases between them. The CDR3 consists of 16 residues. The germline V gene has CDR1 SGHTA and CDR2 FQGNSA. The CDR3 here is CASSLFGEGSNQPQHF. DNA for the CDR3: TGTGCCAGCAGCTTATTCGGCGAAGGATCCAATCAGCCCCAGCATTTT. The full variable domain, rest sourced from reference TRBV7-2 and TRBJ1-5, is GAGVSQSPSNKVTEKGKDVELRCDPISGHTALYWYRQSLGQGLEFLIYFQGNSAPDKSGLPSDRFSAERTGGSVSTLTIQRTQQEDSAVYLCASSLFGEGSNQPQHFGDGTRLSIL.

The chain joins TRBV7-9 to TRBJ2-1; 16 nucleotides match TRBD2. The V and J ends lost 5 bases and 15 bases, in that order; junction bases with no gene match: 7. From germline, CDR1 is SEHNR and CDR2 FQNEAQ (reference sequence). CDR3 length: 14 amino acids. The DNA for the CDR3 is TGTGCCAGCAGCCAGGGACTAGCGGGGGGGGACACGTTCTTC. Its protein is CASSQGLAGGDTFF.